The clone carrying this T cell receptor beta chain was seen at least ten times. Germline CDR1 reads KGHDR; CDR2 reads SFDVKD. The trim removed 4 bases at V and 5 bases at J, leaving 6 bases unmatched. CDR3 size: 16 residues. MiXCR was run by TCRdb on the multiplex PCR reads, yielding one entry per CDR3 protein. The sample has 100,000 or so distinct CDR3 sequences; 21% are singletons. These data belong to a study of breast tumors, draining lymph nodes, adjacent tissues. Breast cancer patients provided tissue from their axillary draining lymph nodes. The TCR comes from a female donor with breast cancer. Some clones in this sample may be carry-over from other donors' samples. Sequencing used axillary lymph node tissue. The rearrangement links TRBV24-1 to TRBJ2-2, with 10 bases fitting TRBD1. CDR3: CATSESGTGATGELFF. DNA of the CDR3: TGTGCCACCAGTGAGTCCGGGACAGGGGCAACCGGGGAGCTGTTTTTT.